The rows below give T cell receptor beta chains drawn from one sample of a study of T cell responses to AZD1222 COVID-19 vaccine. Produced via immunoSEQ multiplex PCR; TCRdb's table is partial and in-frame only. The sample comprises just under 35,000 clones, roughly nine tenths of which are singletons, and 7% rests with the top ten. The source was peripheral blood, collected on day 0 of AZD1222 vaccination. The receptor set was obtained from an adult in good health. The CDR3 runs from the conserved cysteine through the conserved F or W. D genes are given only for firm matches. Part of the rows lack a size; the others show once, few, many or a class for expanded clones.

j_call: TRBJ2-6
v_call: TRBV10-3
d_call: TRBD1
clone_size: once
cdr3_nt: TGTGCCATGGCCGCGGGACAGGGAAAATCTGGGGCCAACGTCCTGACTTTC
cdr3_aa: CAMAAGQGKSGANVLTF

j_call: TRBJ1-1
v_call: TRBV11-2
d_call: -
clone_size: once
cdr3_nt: TGTGCCAGCAGCTCCCGGGGGACAAGCAGGGCGACTGAAGCTTTCTTT
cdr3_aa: CASSSRGTSRATEAFF

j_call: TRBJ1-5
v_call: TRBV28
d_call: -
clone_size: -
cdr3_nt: TGTGCCAGCAATCGGGGGGTAAGGAGCAATCAGCCCCAGCATTTT
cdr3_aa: CASNRGVRSNQPQHF

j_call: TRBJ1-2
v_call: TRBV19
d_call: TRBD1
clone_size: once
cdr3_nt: TGTGCCAGTAGTATAGTTGGACAGGGTTATGGCTACACCTTC
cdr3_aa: CASSIVGQGYGYTF

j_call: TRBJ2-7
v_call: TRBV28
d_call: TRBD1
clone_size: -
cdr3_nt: TGTGCCAGCAGCCCTCGCCACAGGGGAAACGAGCAGTACTTC
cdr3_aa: CASSPRHRGNEQYF

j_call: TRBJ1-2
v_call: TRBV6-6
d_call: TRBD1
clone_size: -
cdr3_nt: TGTGCCAGCAGTCGGGACAGGGTAGGGGGCTACACCTTC
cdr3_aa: CASSRDRVGGYTF

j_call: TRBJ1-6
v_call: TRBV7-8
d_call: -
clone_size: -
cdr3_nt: TGTGCCACCCAGGTAAATCAGAAAGGGGGGACCATTAATTCACCCCTCCACTTT
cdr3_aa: CATQVNQKGGTINSPLHF

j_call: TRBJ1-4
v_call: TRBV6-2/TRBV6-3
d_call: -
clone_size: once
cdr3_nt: TGTGCCAGCAGTTACAACCCCGGGGCAAAACTGTTTTTT
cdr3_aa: CASSYNPGAKLFF

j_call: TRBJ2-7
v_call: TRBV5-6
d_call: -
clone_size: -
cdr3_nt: TGTGCCAGCAGCTCCCGGGACTTCAGCGAGCAGTACTTC
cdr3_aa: CASSSRDFSEQYF

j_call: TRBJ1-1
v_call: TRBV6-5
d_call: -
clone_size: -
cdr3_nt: TGTGCCACCTCACCCACAGGAAACACTGAAGCTTTCTTT
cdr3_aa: CATSPTGNTEAFF